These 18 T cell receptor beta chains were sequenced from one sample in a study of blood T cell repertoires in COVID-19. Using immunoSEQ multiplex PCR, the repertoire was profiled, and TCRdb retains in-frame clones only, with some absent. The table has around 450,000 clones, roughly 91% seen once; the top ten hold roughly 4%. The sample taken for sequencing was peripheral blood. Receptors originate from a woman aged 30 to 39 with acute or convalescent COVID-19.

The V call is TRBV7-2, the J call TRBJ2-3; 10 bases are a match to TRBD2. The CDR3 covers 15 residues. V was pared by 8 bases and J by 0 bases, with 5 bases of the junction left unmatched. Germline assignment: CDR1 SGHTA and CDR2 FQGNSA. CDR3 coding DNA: TGTGCCAGCTCCCTAGCGGGGGCTAGCACAGATACGCAGTATTTT. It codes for CASSLAGASTDTQYF.

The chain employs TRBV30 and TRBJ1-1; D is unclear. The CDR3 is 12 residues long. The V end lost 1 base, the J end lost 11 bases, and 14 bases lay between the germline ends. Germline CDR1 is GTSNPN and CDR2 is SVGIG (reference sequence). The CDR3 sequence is CAWSAPPVPAFF. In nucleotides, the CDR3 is TGTGCCTGGAGTGCCCCCCCGGTTCCGGCTTTCTTT.

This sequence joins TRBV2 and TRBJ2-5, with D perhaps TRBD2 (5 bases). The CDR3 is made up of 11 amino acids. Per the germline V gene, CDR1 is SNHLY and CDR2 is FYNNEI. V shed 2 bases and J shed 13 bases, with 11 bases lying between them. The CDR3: CASSERGSPYF. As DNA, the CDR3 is TGTGCCAGCAGTGAACGTGGGAGCCCGTACTTC.

The CDR3: CASSVQGPGANVLTF. DNA of the CDR3: TGTGCCAGCAGCGTACAGGGGCCGGGGGCCAACGTCCTGACTTTC. V usage is TRBV6-5 and J usage is TRBJ2-6, with 7 bases fitting TRBD1. V shed 6 bases, J shed 4 bases, and the junction held 6 bases outside the gene matches. Germline lookup yields CDR1 MNHEY and CDR2 SVGAGI. CDR3 length equals 15 residues.

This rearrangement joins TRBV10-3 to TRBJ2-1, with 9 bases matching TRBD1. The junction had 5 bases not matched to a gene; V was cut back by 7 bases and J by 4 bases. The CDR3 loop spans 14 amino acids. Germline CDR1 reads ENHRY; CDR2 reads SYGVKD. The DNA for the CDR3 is TGTGCCATCAAAGGACAGGGGACTTACAATGAGCAGTTCTTC. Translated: CAIKGQGTYNEQFF.

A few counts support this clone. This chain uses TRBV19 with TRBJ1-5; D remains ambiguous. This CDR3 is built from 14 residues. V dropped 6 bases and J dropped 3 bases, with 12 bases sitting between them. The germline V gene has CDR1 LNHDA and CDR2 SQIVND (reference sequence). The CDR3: CASRRGANNQPQHF. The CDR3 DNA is TGTGCCAGTAGAAGAGGCGCCAACAATCAGCCCCAGCATTTT.

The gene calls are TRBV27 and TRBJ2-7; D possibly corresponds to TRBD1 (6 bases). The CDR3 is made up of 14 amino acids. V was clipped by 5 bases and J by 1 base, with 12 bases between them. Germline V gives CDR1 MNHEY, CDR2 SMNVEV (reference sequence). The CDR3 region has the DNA TGTGCCAGCAGTCGAAGCAGGGGTTCCTACGAGCAGTACTTC. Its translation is CASSRSRGSYEQYF.

This CDR3 reads CASSNTGDGKLFF. In DNA, the CDR3 is TGTGCCAGCAGCAACACAGGGGACGGAAAACTGTTTTTT. The chain combines TRBV9 with TRBJ1-4; 7 bases map to TRBD1. CDR1 SGDLS and CDR2 YYNGEE come from the germline V gene. After removal of 4 bases from V and 10 bases from J, the junction contained 7 bases not matched to a gene. The CDR3 length is 13 residues.

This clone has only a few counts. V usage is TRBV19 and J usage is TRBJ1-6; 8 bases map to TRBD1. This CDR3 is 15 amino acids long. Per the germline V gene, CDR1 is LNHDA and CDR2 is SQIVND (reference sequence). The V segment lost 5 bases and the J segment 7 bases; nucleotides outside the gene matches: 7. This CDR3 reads CASSWEGQANSPLHF. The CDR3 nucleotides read TGTGCCAGTAGTTGGGAGGGACAGGCCAATTCACCCCTCCACTTT.

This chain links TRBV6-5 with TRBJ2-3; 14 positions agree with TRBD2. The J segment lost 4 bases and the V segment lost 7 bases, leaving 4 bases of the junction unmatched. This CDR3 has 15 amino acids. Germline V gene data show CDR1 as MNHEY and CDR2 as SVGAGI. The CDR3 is CASTRLAGGPDTQYF. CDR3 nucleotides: TGTGCCAGCACTCGACTAGCGGGGGGGCCAGATACGCAGTATTTT.

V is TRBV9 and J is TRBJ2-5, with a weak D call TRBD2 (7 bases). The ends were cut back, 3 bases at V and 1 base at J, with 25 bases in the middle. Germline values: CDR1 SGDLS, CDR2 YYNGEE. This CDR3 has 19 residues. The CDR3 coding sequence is TGTGCCAGCAGCGGGGGGGGCTCCACACCAGGGGAATCCCAAGAGACCCAGTACTTC. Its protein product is CASSGGGSTPGESQETQYF.

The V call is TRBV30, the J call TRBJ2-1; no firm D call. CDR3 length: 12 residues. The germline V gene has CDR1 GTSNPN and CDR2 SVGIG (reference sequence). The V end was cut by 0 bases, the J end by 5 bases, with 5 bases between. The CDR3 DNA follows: TGTGCCTGGAGTGTAGCAAACAATGAGCAGTTCTTC. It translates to CAWSVANNEQFF.

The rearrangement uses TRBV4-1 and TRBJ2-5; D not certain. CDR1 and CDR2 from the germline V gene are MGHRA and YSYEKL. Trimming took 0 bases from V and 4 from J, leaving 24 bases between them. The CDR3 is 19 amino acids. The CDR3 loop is CASSQERLPQLFRPETQYF. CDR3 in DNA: TGCGCCAGCAGCCAAGAAAGACTTCCCCAACTATTCCGGCCAGAGACCCAGTACTTC.

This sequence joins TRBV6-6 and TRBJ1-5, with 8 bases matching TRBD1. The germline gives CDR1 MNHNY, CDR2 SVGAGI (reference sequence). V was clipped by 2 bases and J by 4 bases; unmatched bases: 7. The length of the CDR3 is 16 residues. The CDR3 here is CASSYETGEGNQPQHF. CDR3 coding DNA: TGTGCCAGCAGTTACGAGACAGGGGAGGGGAATCAGCCCCAGCATTTT.

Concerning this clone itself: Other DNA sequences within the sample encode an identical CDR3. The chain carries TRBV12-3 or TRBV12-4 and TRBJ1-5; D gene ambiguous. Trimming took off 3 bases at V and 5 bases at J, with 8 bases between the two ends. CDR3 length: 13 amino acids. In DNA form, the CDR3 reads TGTGCCAGCAGTTTCCGCCGGGATCAGCCCCAGCATTTT. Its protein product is CASSFRRDQPQHF.

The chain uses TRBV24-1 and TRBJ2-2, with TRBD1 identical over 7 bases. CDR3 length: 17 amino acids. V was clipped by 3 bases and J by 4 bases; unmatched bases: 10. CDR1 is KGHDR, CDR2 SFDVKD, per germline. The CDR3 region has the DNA TGTGCCACCAGTGATCCCCAGACAGGGCCACGCACCGGGGAGCTGTTTTTT. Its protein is CATSDPQTGPRTGELFF.

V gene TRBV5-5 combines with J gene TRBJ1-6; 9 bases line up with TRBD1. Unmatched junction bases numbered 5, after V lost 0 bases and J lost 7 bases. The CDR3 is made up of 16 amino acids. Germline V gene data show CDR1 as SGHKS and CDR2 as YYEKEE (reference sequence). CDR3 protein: CASSLATDRGNSPLHF. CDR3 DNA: TGTGCCAGCAGCTTGGCTACGGACAGGGGAAATTCACCCCTCCACTTT.

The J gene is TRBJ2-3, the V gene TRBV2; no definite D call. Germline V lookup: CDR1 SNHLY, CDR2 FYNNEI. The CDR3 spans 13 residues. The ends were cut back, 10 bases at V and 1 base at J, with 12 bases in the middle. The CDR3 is CATGLTRTDTQYF. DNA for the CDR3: TGTGCCACCGGTCTCACCCGCACAGATACGCAGTATTTT.